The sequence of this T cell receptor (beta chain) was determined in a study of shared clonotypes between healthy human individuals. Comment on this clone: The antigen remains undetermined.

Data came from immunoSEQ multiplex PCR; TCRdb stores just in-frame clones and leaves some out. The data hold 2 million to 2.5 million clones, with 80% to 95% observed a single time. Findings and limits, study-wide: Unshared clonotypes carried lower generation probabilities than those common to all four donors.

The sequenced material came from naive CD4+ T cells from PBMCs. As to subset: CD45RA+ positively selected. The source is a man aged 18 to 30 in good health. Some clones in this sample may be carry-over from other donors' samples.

As DNA, the CDR3 is TGCGCCAGCAGCTTGAATACGGGATACGGGGATGAAAAACTGTTTTTT. Encoded protein: CASSLNTGYGDEKLFF. This chain links TRBV4-1 with TRBJ1-4; the D is unclear. CDR3 length: 16 residues. CDR1 is MGHRA, CDR2 YSYEKL, per germline. Trimming stripped 5 bases from V and 6 bases from J, with 19 bases between.